This TCR beta chain emerged from a study of blood T cell repertoires in COVID-19. Study details: T cells, B-cell-depleted T cells, or PBMCs provided the cDNA or gDNA that served as material.

The assay was immunoSEQ multiplex PCR, and TCRdb's table has in-frame clones only and misses some. The data show 60,000 to 70,000 clones, around four fifths seen once. This sequence was found in a human donor in a cohort sampled during active COVID-19. Material: peripheral blood.

The CDR3 region is CASSMDRDGETQYF. For the CDR3, the DNA is TGTGCCAGCAGCATGGACAGGGACGGGGAGACCCAGTACTTC. V gene TRBV7-7 combines with J gene TRBJ2-5; 8 nucleotides line up with TRBD1. The ends lost 5 bases at V and 5 bases at J; junction bases unmatched: 7. Per the germline V gene, CDR1 is SSHAT and CDR2 is FNYEAQ (reference sequence). The CDR3 consists of 14 residues.